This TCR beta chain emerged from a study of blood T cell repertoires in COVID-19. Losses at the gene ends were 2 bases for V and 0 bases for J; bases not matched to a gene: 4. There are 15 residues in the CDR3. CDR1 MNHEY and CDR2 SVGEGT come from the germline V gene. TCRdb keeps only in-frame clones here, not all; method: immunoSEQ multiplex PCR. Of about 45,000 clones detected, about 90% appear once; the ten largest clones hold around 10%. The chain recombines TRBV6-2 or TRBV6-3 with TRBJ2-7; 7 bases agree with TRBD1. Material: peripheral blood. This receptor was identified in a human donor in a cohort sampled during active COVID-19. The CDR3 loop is CASSYKDRSSYEQYF. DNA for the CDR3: TGTGCCAGCAGTTACAAGGACAGGAGCTCCTACGAGCAGTACTTC.